Below, 20 T cell receptor beta chains from the same sample are listed, as sequenced in a study of CD8 T cells in ankylosing spondylitis (dated by TCRdb to about 2017). These receptors have no identified antigens. Receptor libraries were prepared by 5' RACE. Sequenced using an Illumina HiSeq 2500. TCRdb passed the public sequencing reads through fastp at Q25 and MiXCR, retaining productive beta sequences. Rows with a matching CDR3 protein are joined into one entry that keeps the most common DNA and genes. The table for this sample lists roughly 700,000 distinct CDR3 sequences; 15% to 20% of them were counted only once. The ten largest clones capture over 15% of the sample. Paper-wide results and their limitations: A TCR beta motif of seven or eight highly homologous amino acid variants appeared characteristic of blood from ankylosing spondylitis patients.

The sequenced sample was blood, either unsorted or a sorted T cell fraction (not recorded which). The receptors come from a male donor with ankylosing spondylitis.

The gene calls are TRBV7-2 and TRBJ1-6, with 10 nucleotides matching TRBD1. This CDR3 has 13 amino acids. V was clipped by 5 bases and J by 10 bases; unmatched bases: 2. Germline V gene sequence: CDR1 SGHTA, CDR2 FQGNSA. CDR3 sequence (DNA): TGTGCCAGCAGCGACAGGGGGCGATCACCCCTCCACTTT. Translating it yields CASSDRGRSPLHF. The full variable domain, with the rest looked up from reference TRBV7-2 and TRBJ1-6, is GAGVSQSPSNKVTEKGKDVELRCDPISGHTALYWYRQSLGQGLEFLIYFQGNSAPDKSGLPSDRFSAERTGGSVSTLTIQRTQQEDSAVYLCASSDRGRSPLHFGNGTRLTVT.

This clonotype was recorded a few times. This chain connects TRBV7-9 to TRBJ2-5; D is possibly TRBD1 (6 bases). Germline lookup yields CDR1 SEHNR and CDR2 FQNEAQ (reference sequence). Trimming took off 0 bases at V and 7 bases at J, with 21 bases between the two ends. The CDR3 has 17 residues. CDR3 residues: CASSLAPSGTLLGTQYF. For the CDR3, the DNA is TGTGCCAGCAGCTTAGCGCCATCCGGGACACTTCTAGGGACCCAGTACTTC.

This clonotype was seen more than once but under ten times. J is TRBJ1-1 and V is TRBV20-1, with 7 positions matching TRBD1. Germline V gene lookup returns CDR1 DFQATT and CDR2 SNEGSKA (reference sequence). With 6 bases clipped from V and 5 bases from J, the junction kept 21 bases outside the gene matches. The CDR3 extends over 17 amino acids. The CDR3 here is CSAPEGSRQGASTEAFF. The CDR3 nucleotides are TGCAGTGCCCCGGAAGGATCTAGACAGGGAGCGAGTACTGAAGCTTTCTTT.

This clonotype has more than one count but fewer than ten. The V call is TRBV20-1, the J call TRBJ2-1; no clear D gene. Between the trimmed V and J ends, which lost 6 bases and 4 bases, there was a span of 16 bases. Germline V gene sequence: CDR1 DFQATT, CDR2 SNEGSKA (reference sequence). The CDR3 loop spans 14 amino acids. The CDR3 here is CSAQPAGPYNEQFF. CDR3 coding DNA: TGCAGTGCGCAGCCTGCCGGCCCATACAATGAGCAGTTCTTC.

V usage is TRBV10-3 and J usage is TRBJ1-5, with TRBD1 as a possible D gene (6 bases). Germline lookup yields CDR1 ENHRY and CDR2 SYGVKD. The germline V and J ends were trimmed by 10 bases and 2 bases, with 9 bases remaining between them. The CDR3 totals 12 residues. The CDR3 nucleotides read TGTGCCAGTTACAGGGGCAATCAGCCCCAGCATTTT. Protein product: CASYRGNQPQHF.

V and J are TRBV2 and TRBJ2-1, with 9 nucleotides matching TRBD2. CDR3 size: 15 residues. V dropped 2 bases and J dropped 9; count of bases not matched to a gene: 8. In germline, CDR1 is SNHLY, CDR2 FYNNEI. As DNA, the CDR3 is TGTGCCAGCAGTGAAAGGGTAGCGGGAGTCGGTGAGCAGTTCTTC. Amino acids: CASSERVAGVGEQFF.

The chain uses TRBV9 and TRBJ1-1; TRBD1 matches at 7 bases. Looked up from germline, CDR1 is SGDLS and CDR2 is YYNGEE. The V and J ends lost 0 bases and 2 bases, in that order; junction bases with no gene match: 7. The CDR3 consists of 16 residues. The CDR3 DNA sequence: TGTGCCAGCAGCGTAGTGGAGGGGGCTGGTAACACTGAAGCTTTCTTT. Translating it yields CASSVVEGAGNTEAFF.

This clonotype occurred a few times. CDR3 in amino acids: CASSVEGGSYEQYF. The CDR3 nucleotides are TGTGCCAGCAGCGTAGAGGGGGGGAGCTACGAGCAGTACTTC. The gene calls are TRBV9 and TRBJ2-7, with a weak D call TRBD2 (7 bases). The V gene's germline CDR1 is SGDLS and CDR2 YYNGEE. The V gene lost 0 bases and the J gene lost 3 bases, with 10 bases spanning the gap. The CDR3 runs 14 residues.

In this sample, this clonotype turned up a few times. The chain combines TRBV15 with TRBJ2-5; D gene unclear. The CDR3 is made up of 14 amino acids. With 0 bases removed from V and 6 bases from J, the gap between germline ends came to 11 bases. Germline CDR1 LNHNV, CDR2 YYDKDF (reference sequence). DNA of the CDR3: TGTGCCACCAGCAGAGATCTTATGGGAAAGACCCAGTACTTC. It is translated as CATSRDLMGKTQYF.

This clonotype was seen a few times. This sequence joins TRBV12-3 or TRBV12-4 and TRBJ1-5, with D tentatively TRBD1 (6 bases). Trimming cost V 4 bases and J 3 bases, with 13 bases left between them. The CDR3 extends over 15 amino acids. CDR3 protein: CASSSAGVLNQPQHF. The CDR3 DNA follows: TGTGCCAGCAGTTCGGCAGGGGTCCTCAATCAGCCCCAGCATTTT.

This clonotype was detected a few times. The rearrangement joins TRBV7-3 to TRBJ2-1; 7 bases map to TRBD1. Germline V gene data show CDR1 as SGHTA and CDR2 as FQGTGA. The CDR3 consists of 16 residues. Losses at the gene ends were 5 bases for V and 1 base for J; bases not matched to a gene: 8. In nucleotides, the CDR3 is TGTGCCAGCAGCACCGGACAGGCGAGTTCCTACAATGAGCAGTTCTTC. Translated: CASSTGQASSYNEQFF.

This clonotype showed up just a few times. The V call is TRBV12-5, the J call TRBJ1-5, with D perhaps TRBD1 (5 bases). The CDR3 has 15 residues. V dropped 5 bases and J dropped 6 bases, with 17 bases sitting between them. Per germline, CDR1 LGHNT and CDR2 FRNRAP. CDR3 in DNA: TGTGCTAGTGGTCCCGGGGGGGGGGGAGGTCAGCCCCAGCATTTT. Amino acids: CASGPGGGGGQPQHF.

V is TRBV4-1 and J is TRBJ1-4; 7 bases fit TRBD1. From germline, CDR1 is MGHRA and CDR2 YSYEKL. The CDR3 length is 16 residues. V trimming: 1 base; J trimming: 3 bases; junction bases outside the gene matches: 5. In DNA form, the CDR3 reads TGCGCCAGCAGCCAAGGCCCGGGACAGCCTAATGAAAAACTGTTTTTT. Translated, it gives CASSQGPGQPNEKLFF.

The V gene is TRBV4-3, the J gene TRBJ2-5; 9 nucleotides align to TRBD1. Germline V gene lookup returns CDR1 LGHNA and CDR2 YSLEER. V dropped 1 base and J dropped 3; count of bases not matched to a gene: 6. CDR3 length equals 16 residues. Here the CDR3 reads CASSQGGTGIEETQYF. The CDR3 DNA sequence: TGCGCCAGCAGCCAAGGGGGGACAGGGATCGAAGAGACCCAGTACTTC.

This clonotype was recorded only once. DNA for the CDR3: TGTGCCAGCAGTAAGGGGGGGTTCTCCTACGAGCAGTACTTC. It yields the protein CASSKGGFSYEQYF. The chain links TRBV7-6 to TRBJ2-7; D may be TRBD2 (7 bases). CDR1 is SGHVS, CDR2 FNYEAQ, per germline. V was clipped by 6 bases and J by 0 bases, with 12 bases between them. The CDR3 spans 14 residues.

This clonotype was seen more than once but under ten times. The chain uses TRBV9 and TRBJ1-1; TRBD1 matches at 8 bases. CDR1 is SGDLS and CDR2 is YYNGEE in the germline V gene. V was pared by 3 bases and J by 3 bases, with 7 bases of the junction left unmatched. The CDR3 contains 15 residues. The CDR3 nucleotides are TGTGCCAGCAGCGCTAAGATGACAGGGGACACTGAAGCTTTCTTT. This encodes CASSAKMTGDTEAFF.

This clonotype occurred a few times. This chain links TRBV27 with TRBJ2-7, with 12 positions matching TRBD2. Germline CDR1 is MNHEY and CDR2 is SMNVEV (reference sequence). The V segment lost 7 bases and the J segment 5 bases; nucleotides outside the gene matches: 6. This CDR3 comprises 14 residues. CDR3 DNA: TGTGCCAGCACCCTGACTAGCGGGAGTCACGAGCAGTACTTC. Its translation: CASTLTSGSHEQYF.

The table lists this clonotype with a few counts. The chain has TRBV4-3 and TRBJ1-1; the match to TRBD1 covers 8 bases. Losses at the gene ends were 0 bases for V and 5 bases for J; bases not matched to a gene: 5. The CDR3 sequence is 15 residues long. Per the germline V gene, CDR1 is LGHNA and CDR2 is YSLEER. The CDR3 DNA follows: TGCGCCAGCAGCCAAGATGGTACAGGGGGGACTGAAGCTTTCTTT. The encoded protein is CASSQDGTGGTEAFF.

This clonotype showed up just a few times. This chain connects TRBV5-4 to TRBJ2-3, with 15 bases identical to TRBD2. CDR3 size: 20 residues. CDR1 is SGHNT and CDR2 is YYREEE in the germline V gene (reference sequence). V shed 2 bases and J 8 bases; nucleotides not matched to a gene: 18. The CDR3 protein is CASSFGGSGTSGRRRGTQYF. In DNA, the CDR3 is TGTGCCAGCAGCTTTGGTGGTTCCGGGACTAGCGGGAGGCGAAGGGGTACGCAGTATTTT.

The chain employs TRBV24-1 and TRBJ2-7; D gene unclear. CDR1 is KGHDR and CDR2 is SFDVKD in the germline V gene. The CDR3 sequence is 8 residues long. Trimming removed 8 bases at V and 6 bases at J, with 1 base between. The CDR3 DNA is TGTGCCACCATCGAGCAGTACTTC. Its protein is CATIEQYF.